A selection of T cell receptor beta chains follows, all from one sample in a study of cytomegalovirus exposure and HLA in healthy donors. Only in-frame clones appear in the TCRdb table, and some are missing; sequencing was by immunoSEQ multiplex PCR. Of approximately 200,000 clones detected, roughly 80% appear once; the ten largest clones hold about 0.23%. Material: PBMCs. These receptors came from a girl aged 2 to 10 in good health and CMV-seronegative. Each CDR3 is given with its conserved first and last residue. D genes are given only for firm matches. Expanded clones are given a class, and other clones once, few, many or no size at all.

d_gene	v_gene	j_gene	abundance	CDR3nt	CDR3aa
TRBD2	TRBV9	TRBJ2-3	.	TGTGCCAGCAGCGTAGCTGGGGGACTAAACAGAGATACGCAGTATTTT	CASSVAGGLNRDTQYF
.	TRBV5-4	TRBJ2-6	.	TGTGCCAGCAGCCCCTCGGTTCTGGGGGCAGCTGGGGCCAACGTCCTGACTTTC	CASSPSVLGAAGANVLTF
.	TRBV30	TRBJ2-5	few	TGTGCCTGGGAACGGGGGTACCAAGAGACCCAGTACTTC	CAWERGYQETQYF
TRBD2	TRBV2	TRBJ2-7	.	TGTGCCAGCAGGAGGGGGACTAGCGGGGTTAGCGAGCAGTACTTC	CASRRGTSGVSEQYF
.	TRBV27	TRBJ2-7	.	TGTGCCAGCGCCCGGACAGTTATATACGAGCAGTACTTC	CASARTVIYEQYF
.	TRBV7-9	TRBJ2-7	few	TGTGCCAGCAGCTCTTCCGGGACAAACTACGAGCAGTACTTC	CASSSSGTNYEQYF
.	TRBV7-3	TRBJ1-2	.	TGTGCCAGCAGCTTCGCAGGGGCGGATGGCTACACCTTC	CASSFAGADGYTF
TRBD1	TRBV19	TRBJ1-2	.	TGTGCCAGTAGTATAGTCGCAGGGGGCATCAACTATGGCTACACCTTC	CASSIVAGGINYGYTF
TRBD1	TRBV19	TRBJ2-7	.	TGTGCCAGTAGTTATGCGGACAGGGACTACGAGCAGTACTTC	CASSYADRDYEQYF
.	TRBV6-1	TRBJ2-7	.	TGTGCCAGCAGTGAAGGGACAGTAGAGCAGTACTTC	CASSEGTVEQYF
TRBD1	TRBV7-6	TRBJ2-7	.	TGTGCCAGCAGCCCAGAGATGGGACAGGTCTACGAGCAGTACTTC	CASSPEMGQVYEQYF
TRBD1	TRBV11-2	TRBJ2-7	.	TGTGCCAGCAGCTTAGGAGGACTTCGTACAGGGGTGTCCGAGCAGTACTTC	CASSLGGLRTGVSEQYF
TRBD2	TRBV6-6	TRBJ2-2	.	TGTGCCAGCAGCTCAAGCGGGAGGGCTCGGGGGGAGCTGTTTTTT	CASSSSGRARGELFF
.	TRBV23-1	TRBJ1-5	.	TGCGCCAGCAGTCTTCAGAGGAACCTTAGCAATCAGCCCCAGCATTTT	CASSLQRNLSNQPQHF
.	TRBV7-9	TRBJ1-4	.	TGTGCCAGCAGCTCTAGGAGCGGGACTAATGAAAAACTGTTTTTT	CASSSRSGTNEKLFF
.	TRBV5-1	TRBJ1-5	.	TGCGCCAGCAGCCTCCTAGGGGACATCACACAGCCCCAGCATTTT	CASSLLGDITQPQHF
TRBD2	TRBV7-3	TRBJ2-1	.	TGTGCCAGCACCCCTGTAGCGGGGGGGCTCGATGAGCAGTTCTTC	CASTPVAGGLDEQFF
.	TRBV6-5	TRBJ1-1	.	TGTGCCAGCAGTTGGGGGGGTCCTGGGAACACTGAAGCTTTCTTT	CASSWGGPGNTEAFF
.	TRBV6-5	TRBJ2-7	.	TGTGCCAGCAGTTCCCAGGCGTGGGCGCGCGAGCAGTACTTC	CASSSQAWAREQYF
TRBD2	TRBV6-1	TRBJ2-7	few	TGTGCCAGCAGTGGATCGGGGGGAGCGACCGAGCAGTACTTC	CASSGSGGATEQYF